These 7 T cell receptor beta chains were all obtained from the same sample, sequenced in a study of blood T cell repertoires in COVID-19. Repertoires were generated with immunoSEQ multiplex PCR, while TCRdb's copy carries only in-frame clones and drops some. The sample includes some 260,000 clones, about 68% of them seen just once. The specimen sequenced was peripheral blood. Receptors originate from a woman of 80 years or more with acute or convalescent COVID-19.

This clone was seen more than once but under ten times. V and J are TRBV2 and TRBJ1-5; no reliable D call. Trimming removed 5 bases from V and 9 bases from J, with 11 bases in between. The CDR3 runs 12 residues. Looked up from germline, CDR1 is SNHLY and CDR2 is FYNNEI. CDR3: CASSLLFGPQHF. In nucleotides, the CDR3 is TGTGCCAGCAGTCTTCTTTTCGGGCCCCAGCATTTT.

The chain couples TRBV12-3 or TRBV12-4 to TRBJ1-1; no reliable D call. This CDR3 comprises 13 residues. The germline V and J ends were trimmed by 6 bases and 2 bases, with 10 bases remaining between them. CDR3 nucleotide sequence: TGTGCCAGCAGGCGGACGGGAAACACTGAAGCTTTCTTT. This encodes CASRRTGNTEAFF.

The chain combines TRBV7-9 with TRBJ2-3; 10 bases are a match to TRBD2. This CDR3 is 16 amino acids long. In germline, CDR1 is SEHNR, CDR2 FQNEAQ (reference sequence). Trimming removed 5 bases from V and 2 bases from J; junction bases left unmatched: 7. CDR3 DNA: TGTGCCAGCAGCCGTACTAGCGGGGCGTTCACAGATACGCAGTATTTT. Protein sequence: CASSRTSGAFTDTQYF. The complete variable domain, with remaining parts taken from reference TRBV7-9 and TRBJ2-3, reads DTGVSQNPRHKITKRGQNVTFRCDPISEHNRLYWYRQTLGQGPEFLTYFQNEAQLEKSRLLSDRFSAERPKGSFSTLEIQRTEQGDSAMYLCASSRTSGAFTDTQYFGPGTRLTVL.

This clone was observed a few times. The V gene is TRBV15, the J gene TRBJ2-1; 10 bases match TRBD1. The CDR3 has 15 amino acids. CDR1 is LNHNV, CDR2 YYDKDF, per germline (reference sequence). V was clipped by 5 bases and J by 5 bases; unmatched bases: 6. CDR3 nucleotides: TGTGCCACCAGCTCCCGGGACAGGGGACACAATGAGCAGTTCTTC. Its translation is CATSSRDRGHNEQFF.

The rearrangement joins TRBV7-2 to TRBJ1-2; TRBD1 matches 9 bases. The CDR3 extends over 15 amino acids. With V trimmed by 4 bases and J by 8 bases, 11 bases remained unmatched. Germline V lookup: CDR1 SGHTA, CDR2 FQGNSA. The CDR3 loop is CASSSHGGQGYGYTF. For the CDR3, the DNA is TGTGCCAGCAGCTCCCACGGGGGACAGGGTTACGGCTACACCTTC.

The rearrangement uses TRBV2 and TRBJ1-4; D is ambiguous. The CDR3 loop spans 14 amino acids. The germline CDR1 and CDR2 sequences are SNHLY and FYNNEI. Trimming stripped 4 bases from V and 7 bases from J, with 13 bases between. The CDR3 reads CASSARGWGEKLFF. DNA of the CDR3: TGTGCCAGCAGTGCTCGGGGATGGGGTGAAAAACTGTTTTTT.

This clone has only a few counts. The gene calls are TRBV27 and TRBJ1-2, with 8 bases aligning to TRBD1. The germline CDR1 and CDR2 sequences are MNHEY and SMNVEV (reference sequence). The CDR3 extends over 15 amino acids. J lost 5 bases, V lost 5 bases, and 10 bases had no gene match. The CDR3: CASSRRDRRAYGYTF. The CDR3 bases are TGTGCCAGCAGTCGCCGGGACAGGCGGGCTTATGGCTACACCTTC.